This TCR beta chain was sequenced for a study of post-analysis software for immune sequencing data. V dropped 3 bases and J dropped 1; count of bases not matched to a gene: 5. There are 14 residues in the CDR3. Germline V gene sequence: CDR1 DFQATT, CDR2 SNEGSKA (reference sequence). Every TCR beta cDNA library bore unique molecular identifiers. From about 1 to 10 million T cells, roughly 540,000 cDNA molecules were obtained. TCRdb reprocessed the PCR reads with MiXCR, giving one entry per CDR3 protein. Altogether hundreds of thousands of distinct CDR3 sequences are present, approximately 59% being singletons, with the ten largest covering about 10%. This clonotype was seen more than once but under ten times. The antigen is not known. Study-wide results and limits: A few TRBV segments occurring more often in patients than controls included TRBV5-6, TRBV5-1 and TRBV20-1.

The sequencing input was blood. The sequence was collected from a girl aged 2-15 years with multiple sclerosis. The chain joins TRBV20-1 to TRBJ1-1; TRBD1 aligns across 7 bases. The CDR3 sequence is CSARGPGGNTEAFF. The DNA for the CDR3 is TGCAGTGCTAGGGGACCAGGGGGGAACACTGAAGCTTTCTTT.